This T cell receptor (beta chain) was profiled in a study of blood T cell repertoires in COVID-19. Study in general: T cells, B-cell-depleted T cells, or PBMCs supplied cDNA or gDNA.

CDR3 length equals 17 residues. From germline, CDR1 is SGHNT and CDR2 YENEEA. Unmatched junction bases numbered 14, after V lost 5 bases and J lost 5 bases. TCRdb keeps only in-frame clones here, not all; method: immunoSEQ multiplex PCR. Of approximately 170,000 clones listed, 84% were seen once; the top ten hold 2.5% to 3%. The chain joins TRBV11-3 to TRBJ2-2; 7 bases align to TRBD2. This clonotype was obtained from an elderly woman with COVID-19, enrolled during active disease. The specimen was peripheral blood. The CDR3 region has the DNA TGTGCCAGCAGCCCCGGGACTACATCAAGGGAAACCGGGGAGCTGTTTTTT. It specifies CASSPGTTSRETGELFF.